The rows below give T cell receptor beta chains drawn from one sample of a study of T cell changes during pregnancy in multiple sclerosis. Sequencing used immunoSEQ multiplex PCR; TCRdb keeps in-frame clones, though not all of them. The sample has over 35,000 clones; 70% to 90% are singletons. The starting material was CD4+ T cells from peripheral blood mononuclear cells, obtained after pregnancy. The receptors originated from a female donor with multiple sclerosis, enrolled in a pregnancy study. Both conserved end residues are part of each CDR3. Fields, in order: J gene, D gene, V gene, CDR3 protein, CDR3 DNA. D genes are given only for firm matches.

j_gene: TRBJ2-2
d_gene: TRBD2
v_gene: TRBV7-2
CDR3aa: CASSFSGGGGIGELFF
CDR3nt: TGTGCCAGCAGCTTTAGCGGGGGGGGTGGGATCGGGGAGCTGTTTTTT

j_gene: TRBJ1-2
d_gene: .
v_gene: TRBV5-1
CDR3aa: CASSPYGNYGYTF
CDR3nt: TGCGCCAGCAGCCCATACGGGAACTATGGCTACACCTTC

j_gene: TRBJ1-6
d_gene: .
v_gene: TRBV5-1
CDR3aa: CASSLGQNNSPLHF
CDR3nt: TGCGCCAGCAGCTTGGGGCAGAATAATTCACCCCTCCACTTT

j_gene: TRBJ2-2
d_gene: .
v_gene: TRBV18
CDR3aa: CASSPLGGTVTGELFF
CDR3nt: TGTGCCAGCTCACCGCTGGGGGGAACGGTCACCGGGGAGCTGTTTTTT

j_gene: TRBJ1-4
d_gene: .
v_gene: TRBV10-3
CDR3aa: CAISEERARKLFF
CDR3nt: TGTGCCATCAGTGAGGAGAGGGCCCGAAAACTGTTTTTT

j_gene: TRBJ1-2
d_gene: TRBD1
v_gene: TRBV7-8
CDR3aa: CASSLEVLRGQTNYGYTF
CDR3nt: TGTGCCAGCAGCTTAGAGGTGTTACGGGGACAGACCAACTATGGCTACACCTTC

j_gene: TRBJ1-5
d_gene: TRBD1
v_gene: TRBV19
CDR3aa: CASSIDRRRQGFDQPQHF
CDR3nt: TGTGCCAGTAGTATAGATCGTAGGAGACAGGGTTTCGATCAGCCCCAGCATTTT

j_gene: TRBJ1-5
d_gene: .
v_gene: TRBV7-9
CDR3aa: CASGCPSGLYSNQPQHF
CDR3nt: TGTGCCAGCGGGTGTCCCTCGGGACTATATAGCAATCAGCCCCAGCATTTT

j_gene: TRBJ1-6
d_gene: .
v_gene: TRBV5-6
CDR3aa: CASSLGTENSPLHF
CDR3nt: TGTGCCAGCAGCTTGGGGACAGAGAATTCACCCCTCCACTTT

j_gene: TRBJ1-5
d_gene: .
v_gene: TRBV19
CDR3aa: CASRQRGGPQPQHF
CDR3nt: TGTGCCAGTAGGCAAAGGGGAGGGCCGCAGCCCCAGCATTTT